This T cell receptor beta chain was obtained from a study of blood T cell repertoires in COVID-19 (TCRdb year 2020). A note on the overall study: Collaborator samples came from the United States, Italy and Spain and covered acute and convalescent phases of COVID-19. The prospective study material was composed of cDNA or gDNA derived from T cells, B-cell-depleted T cells, or PBMCs. Deeply sampled blood TCRbeta repertoires from subjects exposed to, actively infected with, or recovered from COVID-19 were included in the dataset. The repertoires were made available in a free public database intended to serve as a resource for research on the immune response to SARS-CoV-2. Samples were obtained from the ongoing ImmuneRACE study (first 160 participants) and from about 1,300 subjects provided by 6 global collaborators. Sample metadata almost always included a de-identified subject ID, COVID-19 status, age in years and sex. Where available, HLA class I and class II types were obtained from metadata supplied by the sample provider rather than from assay-based typing.

Each collaborating institution followed its own protocols to collect whole blood in K2EDTA tubes. Collaborator samples were shipped for TCRbeta analysis as frozen whole blood, isolated PBMCs, or DNA extracted from either sample type. Overall study results and their limits: How much clinical and demographic metadata was included differed by source and by participant, and the metadata was provided uncurated.

Of note for this clone: Its antigen is currently not known. No base-level quality is on record; no much larger clone is a single base apart.

The CDR3 spans 16 residues, from the cysteine through the phenylalanine. The only DNA kept is the CDR3, 48 bases in frame from the first base. Here V drops 1 base and J drops 4 bases, and the junction holds 9 bases not matched to any gene. The germline V gene encodes CDR1 MGHRA and CDR2 YSYEKL. TCRbeta CDR3 regions were amplified from genomic DNA using the immunoSEQ Assay, a bias-controlled multiplex PCR. On the authors' methods: The number of nucleated cells in each sample was estimated from the amplification of reference gene primers within the assay. Sequence reads were collapsed and filtered to measure the absolute abundance of every unique TCRbeta CDR3 rearrangement. For each sample, productive Simpson clonality was calculated as the square root of Simpson's diversity index over productive rearrangements. Held by TCRdb, this immuneACCESS table contains in-frame sequences only and omits some clones. Under half of the omission traces to an unresolved V gene where checked; the cause of the rest is unknown. For V, J and clone size, that table is used; D and trimming come from the DNA. Present in this sample are tens of thousands of clones, over 70% of which were seen just once. In total, the top ten clones hold roughly 5.6% of the sample.

The sample comprised peripheral blood. The sequence links TRBV4-1 to TRBJ2-5, and 7 junctional nucleotides match TRBD2. The TCR was taken from a man over 45 with active or convalescent COVID-19. The nucleotide sequence reads TGCGCCAGCAGCCAAGCGGCAAGCGGGGAGCCAGAGACCCAGTACTTC. The resulting protein is CASSQAASGEPETQYF.